The clone carrying this T cell receptor beta chain was seen a few times. Reverse transcription of all isolated RNA meant that expressed TCRB transcripts were sequenced. Libraries were prepared by immunoSEQ multiplex PCR; TCRdb keeps only in-frame clonotypes and omits some of them. The sample consists of some 180,000 clones, roughly an eighth of them appearing once. The data stem from a study of beta chain features in type 1 diabetes. CDR3 size: 14 residues. Germline-derived CDR1 and CDR2 are LGHNA and YSLEER. Trimming cost V 0 bases and J 6 bases, with 9 bases left between them. Sequencing was performed on central memory CD4+ T cells from blood. This clonotype was sampled from a woman aged 18-29 years in good health. The gene calls are TRBV4-3 and TRBJ1-5; the D gene is possibly TRBD1 (5 bases). CDR3 sequence reads: CASSQDLGLQPQHF. CDR3 nucleotide sequence: TGCGCCAGCAGCCAAGACTTGGGGCTTCAGCCCCAGCATTTT.